This TCR beta chain is from a study of cytotoxic CD8 clonotypes in ibrutinib-treated CLL. Study-level points and caveats: Samples were collected at differing times from sustained-remission and progressing patients. Clonality at baseline surpassed age-matched healthy donors and tracked circulating CD8+ T-cell counts.

A note on this clone: Its antigen is as yet unknown.

V gave up 3 bases and J gave up 2 bases, with 8 bases separating them. The germline V gene has CDR1 MDHEN and CDR2 SYDVKM. The CDR3 runs 14 residues. Researchers set a sequencing depth target of 1 in 200,000 to 1 in 1 million T cells. Using immunoSEQ multiplex PCR, the repertoire was profiled, and TCRdb retains in-frame clones only, with some absent. This sample carries 150,000 to 200,000 clones, about 88% of them seen once, and the ten largest clones take around 3%. The receptor was derived from a human donor with chronic lymphocytic leukemia. This chain joins TRBV28 and TRBJ2-1; D gene unclear. The sample here was PBMCs, taken at disease progression, from a patient treated with ibrutinib. The CDR3 region has the DNA TGTGCCAGCAGTTTCCCCCGGCCCTACAATGAGCAGTTCTTC. Encoded protein: CASSFPRPYNEQFF.